A single sample is the source of the 19 T cell receptor beta chains below, sequenced in a study of CD8 T cells in ankylosing spondylitis. The antigens for these receptors are not known. TCRdb passed the 5' RACE reads through MiXCR, listing each CDR3 protein once. The sample carries about 330,000 distinct CDR3 sequences, 8% recorded once. Study results and limitations: Several highly homologous variants made up a TCR beta motif that seemed to typify ankylosing spondylitis blood.

Sequencing input: blood, either unsorted or a sorted T cell fraction (not recorded which). All receptors derive from a male donor with ankylosing spondylitis.

The chain combines TRBV4-3 with TRBJ2-7; 9 nucleotides agree with TRBD2. With V trimmed by 4 bases and J by 6 bases, 10 bases remained unmatched. The CDR3 length is 15 residues. The germline gives CDR1 LGHNA, CDR2 YSLEER. The CDR3 spells CASSRQISGSIEQYF. The CDR3 region has the DNA TGCGCCAGCAGCCGCCAAATTAGCGGGAGTATCGAGCAGTACTTC.

This clonotype has only a few counts. The genes are TRBV2 and TRBJ2-1; 8 bases agree with TRBD1. J was trimmed by 3 bases and V by 7 bases; bases with no gene match: 5. In germline, CDR1 is SNHLY, CDR2 FYNNEI. The CDR3 covers 14 residues. DNA of the CDR3: TGTGCCAGCATAGGACAGGGTTTCTACAATGAGCAGTTCTTC. Its protein product is CASIGQGFYNEQFF.

At least ten counts were recorded for this clonotype. The chain combines TRBV5-1 with TRBJ2-2; D is ambiguous. Trimming shortened V by 1 base and J by 3 bases, and 10 bases separated the two germline ends. The CDR3 spans 15 residues. Germline assignment: CDR1 SGHRS and CDR2 YFSETQ. CDR3 in amino acids: CASSLLSFYTGELFF. The CDR3 DNA reads as TGCGCCAGCAGCTTGTTAAGTTTCTACACCGGGGAGCTGTTTTTT.

This clonotype was seen many times. The V gene is TRBV12-5, the J gene TRBJ2-3; D not certain. There are 14 residues in the CDR3. Germline V gene lookup returns CDR1 LGHNT and CDR2 FRNRAP. V was trimmed by 3 bases and J by 5 bases, leaving 12 bases between them. CDR3 in DNA: TGTGCTAGTGGTTTAGTACCCGCCAAAGATACGCAGTATTTT. It encodes CASGLVPAKDTQYF.

This clonotype was observed at least ten times. The chain uses TRBV20-1 and TRBJ1-2, with a tentative D call TRBD1 (5 bases). V was cut by 7 bases and J by 5 bases, with 8 bases left in between. The CDR3 has 10 amino acids. The V gene's germline CDR1 is DFQATT and CDR2 SNEGSKA (reference sequence). In DNA, the CDR3 is TGCAGTGGTGCAGGGTATGGCTACACCTTC. Its protein product is CSGAGYGYTF.

The V call is TRBV9, the J call TRBJ1-6, with 10 nucleotides matching TRBD1. Germline V gene sequence: CDR1 SGDLS, CDR2 YYNGEE. The CDR3 consists of 15 residues. Trimming at V came to 3 bases and at J to 6 bases, leaving 3 bases not matched to a gene. Here the CDR3 reads CASSAGTGVNSPLHF. CDR3 bases: TGTGCCAGCAGCGCCGGGACAGGGGTTAATTCACCCCTCCACTTT.

The CDR3 coding sequence is TGCAGTGCTAGAGATCAGGGGGCCAGCTCCTACAATGAGCAGTTCTTC. Translation gives CSARDQGASSYNEQFF. V and J are TRBV20-1 and TRBJ2-1; 8 positions match TRBD1. V dropped 0 bases and J dropped 0; count of bases not matched to a gene: 4. CDR3 length: 16 amino acids. The V gene's germline CDR1 is DFQATT and CDR2 SNEGSKA (reference sequence).

This sequence joins TRBV4-3 and TRBJ2-1; 8 nucleotides match TRBD2. Per germline, CDR1 LGHNA and CDR2 YSLEER. The ends lost 3 bases at V and 7 bases at J; junction bases unmatched: 11. CDR3 length equals 16 residues. The CDR3 sequence is CASSQRAAGVGNEQFF. As DNA, the CDR3 is TGCGCCAGCAGCCAGAGGGCAGCGGGAGTCGGAAATGAGCAGTTCTTC.

This clonotype has ten or more counts. V usage is TRBV6-5 and J usage is TRBJ2-5; no clear D gene. Trimming removed 4 bases from V and 5 bases from J, with 5 bases in between. Germline V gene lookup returns CDR1 MNHEY and CDR2 SVGAGI. The CDR3 sequence is 11 residues long. The CDR3 spells CASSFHETQYF. CDR3 in DNA: TGTGCCAGCAGTTTTCACGAGACCCAGTACTTC.

This clonotype was recorded at least ten times. V is TRBV5-6 and J is TRBJ1-1; D not resolved. Germline V gives CDR1 SGHDT, CDR2 YYEEEE. V was clipped by 4 bases and J by 1 base, with 14 bases between them. The CDR3 is 15 residues long. This CDR3 is CASSVIAAGNTEAFF. CDR3 nucleotide sequence: TGTGCCAGCAGCGTAATCGCAGCCGGGAACACTGAAGCTTTCTTT.

This clonotype was recorded at least ten times. The rearrangement uses TRBV3-1 and TRBJ2-7; tentative D call: TRBD1 (5 bases). Germline CDR1 and CDR2: LGHDT and YNNKEL (reference sequence). V was cut by 4 bases and J by 0 bases, with 10 bases left in between. This CDR3 is 14 amino acids long. CDR3 loop: CASSPGQASYEQYF. In DNA form, the CDR3 reads TGTGCCAGCAGCCCAGGACAAGCCTCCTACGAGCAGTACTTC.

V gene TRBV10-3 combines with J gene TRBJ2-7; the D gene is possibly TRBD1 (5 bases). CDR3 length: 16 residues. The V end lost 3 bases, the J end lost 11 bases, and 26 bases lay between the germline ends. Germline CDR1 reads ENHRY; CDR2 reads SYGVKD. The DNA of the CDR3 is TGTGCCATCAGTGATAGCCTGGGGCAGACAAGCCCGCGAGAGTACTTC. This sequence encodes CAISDSLGQTSPREYF.

The rearrangement joins TRBV18 to TRBJ2-7; a possible D gene is TRBD2 (6 bases). The V end lost 2 bases, the J end lost 4 bases, and 12 bases lay between the germline ends. CDR3 length: 14 amino acids. CDR1 KGHSH and CDR2 LQKENI come from the germline V gene. The CDR3 reads CASSPGTLTYEQYF. CDR3 nucleotide sequence: TGTGCCAGCTCACCAGGGACTCTTACTTACGAGCAGTACTTC.

The chain uses TRBV7-3 and TRBJ1-6; a possible D gene is TRBD1 (6 bases). Germline lookup yields CDR1 SGHTA and CDR2 FQGTGA. The CDR3 length is 14 residues. Trimming stripped 2 bases from V and 10 bases from J, with 12 bases between. The CDR3 spells CASSLWGAGSPLHF. The DNA of the CDR3 is TGTGCCAGCAGCTTATGGGGGGCTGGATCACCCCTCCACTTT. Full variable domain (rest looked up from reference TRBV7-3 and TRBJ1-6): GAGVSQTPSNKVTEKGKYVELRCDPISGHTALYWYRQSLGQGPEFLIYFQGTGAADDSGLPNDRFFAVRPEGSVSTLKIQRTERGDSAVYLCASSLWGAGSPLHFGNGTRLTVT.

In DNA form, the CDR3 reads TGCAGTGCTAGATACCCCCTGACAGGGTGGGGAAACACCATATATTTT. Encoded protein: CSARYPLTGWGNTIYF. This chain connects TRBV20-1 to TRBJ1-3; TRBD1 aligns across 7 bases. After removal of 2 bases from V and 4 bases from J, the junction contained 11 bases not matched to a gene. This CDR3 region has 16 residues. The germline CDR1 and CDR2 sequences are DFQATT and SNEGSKA (reference sequence).

The V call is TRBV28, the J call TRBJ2-1; D perhaps matches TRBD2 (6 bases). Trimming took off 5 bases at V and 0 bases at J, with 14 bases between the two ends. This CDR3 spans 16 amino acids. Germline CDR1 is MDHEN and CDR2 is SYDVKM. The CDR3 DNA is TGTGCCAGCAGTGGGGTTAGCGGTAGCTCCTACAATGAGCAGTTCTTC. Translating it yields CASSGVSGSSYNEQFF.

This clonotype was picked up many times. This chain connects TRBV5-1 to TRBJ2-1, with 8 bases lining up with TRBD2. The CDR3 consists of 15 residues. J was trimmed by 6 bases and V by 4 bases; bases with no gene match: 9. Per the germline V gene, CDR1 is SGHRS and CDR2 is YFSETQ. CDR3 DNA sequence: TGCGCCAGCAGCGTGACTAGCGATCCCCTCAATGAGCAGTTCTTC. Translating gives CASSVTSDPLNEQFF. The whole variable domain, remainder taken from reference TRBV5-1 and TRBJ2-1, is KAGVTQTPRYLIKTRGQQVTLSCSPISGHRSVSWYQQTPGQGLQFLFEYFSETQRNKGNFPGRFSGRQFSNSRSEMNVSTLELGDSALYLCASSVTSDPLNEQFFGPGTRLTVL.

This clonotype occurred a few times. The chain uses TRBV6-2 or TRBV6-3 and TRBJ2-1; D is uncertain. Germline V gene data show CDR1 as MNHEY and CDR2 as SVGEGT. CDR3 length: 11 amino acids. V gave up 4 bases and J gave up 8 bases, with 6 bases separating them. The CDR3 spells CASSWSYEQFF. CDR3 sequence (DNA): TGTGCCAGCAGTTGGAGTTATGAGCAGTTCTTC.

This clonotype was seen a handful of times. The chain uses TRBV29-1 and TRBJ1-3; D unresolved. Germline assignment: CDR1 SQVTM and CDR2 ANQGSEA. V was shortened by 4 bases and J by 3 bases, with 10 bases between the two germline ends. CDR3 length equals 13 residues. The CDR3 is CSVVSGFGNTIYF. The CDR3, as DNA: TGCAGCGTTGTTTCGGGTTTTGGAAACACCATATATTTT.